These T cell receptor beta chains were read from a single sample in a study of T-cell reconstitution after alpha-beta-depleted transplantation in children. TCRdb reprocessed the PCR reads via MiXCR and lists one record per CDR3 protein. The sample carries around 700,000 distinct CDR3 sequences, around 12% recorded once. The starting material was PBMCs, obtained before TCRalphabeta/CD19-depleted stem cell transplant. These receptors were collected from a girl aged 2 to 9 with congenital amegakaryocytic thrombocytopenia, due to receive a stem cell transplant. The CDR3 runs from the conserved cysteine through the conserved F or W. A D gene is named only where the DNA matches it firmly. Expanded clones are given a class, and other clones once, few, many or no size at all.

j_call: TRBJ2-2; v_call: TRBV12-3/TRBV12-4; d_call: NA; clone_size: NA; cdr3_aa: CASSFAKVGAGELFF; cdr3_nt: TGTGCCAGCAGTTTTGCTAAGGTTGGCGCCGGGGAGCTGTTTTTT
j_call: TRBJ1-6; v_call: TRBV7-2; d_call: NA; clone_size: many; cdr3_aa: CASSLAGDNSPLHF; cdr3_nt: TGTGCCAGCAGCTTAGCCGGCGATAATTCACCCCTCCACTTT
j_call: TRBJ2-3; v_call: TRBV29-1; d_call: TRBD1; clone_size: many; cdr3_aa: CSVVGQGDTDTQYF; cdr3_nt: TGCAGCGTTGTTGGGCAGGGGGACACAGATACGCAGTATTTT
j_call: TRBJ2-7; v_call: TRBV20-1; d_call: NA; clone_size: NA; cdr3_aa: CSARVTKTYEQYF; cdr3_nt: TGCAGTGCTAGGGTGACTAAGACCTACGAGCAGTACTTC
j_call: TRBJ2-7; v_call: TRBV28; d_call: NA; clone_size: many; cdr3_aa: CASKGQESYEQYF; cdr3_nt: TGTGCCAGCAAGGGGCAGGAAAGCTACGAGCAGTACTTC
j_call: TRBJ2-1; v_call: TRBV3-1; d_call: TRBD2; clone_size: many; cdr3_aa: CASSQDMYLRLAGNEQFF; cdr3_nt: TGTGCCAGCAGCCAAGATATGTATTTGAGACTAGCGGGCAATGAGCAGTTCTTC
j_call: TRBJ2-7; v_call: TRBV29-1; d_call: NA; clone_size: NA; cdr3_aa: CSVELMGTRRDEQYF; cdr3_nt: TGCAGCGTTGAGTTAATGGGGACACGTCGGGACGAGCAGTACTTC
j_call: TRBJ1-2; v_call: TRBV5-1; d_call: NA; clone_size: few; cdr3_aa: CASSLAREGADGYTF; cdr3_nt: TGCGCCAGCAGCTTGGCCAGAGAAGGGGCGGATGGCTACACCTTC
j_call: TRBJ1-6; v_call: TRBV20-1; d_call: TRBD1; clone_size: many; cdr3_aa: CSARRGQGGSPLHF; cdr3_nt: TGCAGTGCTAGACGGGGACAGGGAGGTTCACCCCTCCACTTT
j_call: TRBJ2-1; v_call: TRBV12-3/TRBV12-4; d_call: NA; clone_size: few; cdr3_aa: CASSPDPYQDEQFF; cdr3_nt: TGTGCCAGCAGTCCGGATCCCTACCAGGATGAGCAGTTCTTC
j_call: TRBJ1-2; v_call: TRBV12-3/TRBV12-4; d_call: NA; clone_size: many; cdr3_aa: CASSSSVWYGYTF; cdr3_nt: TGTGCCAGCAGTTCCAGTGTTTGGTATGGCTACACCTTC
j_call: TRBJ2-3; v_call: TRBV20-1; d_call: NA; clone_size: many; cdr3_aa: CSAQWTGPDTQYF; cdr3_nt: TGCAGTGCTCAATGGACGGGCCCAGATACGCAGTATTTT
j_call: TRBJ2-1; v_call: TRBV30; d_call: NA; clone_size: NA; cdr3_aa: CAWSVGGSYNEQFF; cdr3_nt: TGTGCCTGGAGTGTCGGGGGCTCCTACAATGAGCAGTTCTTC
j_call: TRBJ2-3; v_call: TRBV20-1; d_call: TRBD2; clone_size: many; cdr3_aa: CSARLAGDTQYF; cdr3_nt: TGCAGTGCTAGACTAGCGGGAGATACGCAGTATTTT
j_call: TRBJ2-5; v_call: TRBV24-1; d_call: NA; clone_size: NA; cdr3_aa: CATSDSSGETQYF; cdr3_nt: TGTGCCACCAGTGATTCATCGGGTGAGACCCAGTACTTC
j_call: TRBJ2-1; v_call: TRBV5-1; d_call: TRBD2; clone_size: NA; cdr3_aa: CASRRTSGILEQFF; cdr3_nt: TGCGCCAGCAGACGGACTAGCGGGATCCTCGAGCAGTTCTTC
j_call: TRBJ1-4; v_call: TRBV5-1; d_call: TRBD1; clone_size: many; cdr3_aa: CASSLARDRLTNEKLFF; cdr3_nt: TGCGCCAGCAGCTTGGCGCGGGACAGGCTGACTAATGAAAAACTGTTTTTT
j_call: TRBJ1-5; v_call: TRBV3-1; d_call: NA; clone_size: NA; cdr3_aa: CASSQTGTNDQPQHF; cdr3_nt: TGTGCCAGCAGCCAAACCGGGACAAACGATCAGCCCCAGCATTTT
j_call: TRBJ2-7; v_call: TRBV20-1; d_call: NA; clone_size: few; cdr3_aa: CSARGQPGSYEQYF; cdr3_nt: TGCAGTGCTAGAGGGCAACCTGGCTCCTACGAGCAGTACTTC
j_call: TRBJ1-2; v_call: TRBV5-1; d_call: TRBD1; clone_size: many; cdr3_aa: CASSFGQAQSKANYGYTF; cdr3_nt: TGCGCCAGCAGCTTCGGACAGGCCCAGAGCAAAGCTAACTATGGCTACACCTTC
j_call: TRBJ2-7; v_call: TRBV29-1; d_call: TRBD2; clone_size: many; cdr3_aa: CSVEVPTSGEQYF; cdr3_nt: TGCAGCGTTGAAGTTCCGACTAGCGGAGAGCAGTACTTC
j_call: TRBJ1-1; v_call: TRBV6-1; d_call: TRBD1; clone_size: NA; cdr3_aa: CASSDWTGGKNTEAFF; cdr3_nt: TGTGCCAGCAGTGACTGGACAGGGGGCAAGAACACTGAAGCTTTCTTT
j_call: TRBJ2-7; v_call: TRBV28; d_call: NA; clone_size: few; cdr3_aa: CASSFSGGNSYEQYF; cdr3_nt: TGTGCCAGCAGTTTTTCTGGCGGGAATTCCTACGAGCAGTACTTC
j_call: TRBJ2-3; v_call: TRBV4-1; d_call: TRBD2; clone_size: NA; cdr3_aa: CASSQDRERECTDTQYF; cdr3_nt: TGCGCCAGCAGCCAAGATCGTGAGCGGGAGTGTACAGATACGCAGTATTTT
j_call: TRBJ1-2; v_call: TRBV4-1; d_call: NA; clone_size: many; cdr3_aa: CASSQGLANYGYTF; cdr3_nt: TGCGCCAGCAGCCAAGGATTAGCTAACTATGGCTACACCTTC
j_call: TRBJ1-1; v_call: TRBV7-9; d_call: NA; clone_size: many; cdr3_aa: CASSSDRTRTGEAFF; cdr3_nt: TGTGCCAGCAGCTCTGACAGGACCCGAACGGGAGAAGCTTTCTTT
j_call: TRBJ1-1; v_call: TRBV20-1; d_call: TRBD1; clone_size: many; cdr3_aa: CSARGTGTDEAFF; cdr3_nt: TGCAGTGCCAGGGGGACCGGGACGGATGAAGCTTTCTTT
j_call: TRBJ2-7; v_call: TRBV28; d_call: NA; clone_size: many; cdr3_aa: CASSFQGKRASYEQYF; cdr3_nt: TGTGCCAGCAGTTTTCAAGGGAAGCGGGCCTCCTACGAGCAGTACTTC
j_call: TRBJ2-1; v_call: TRBV18; d_call: TRBD2; clone_size: NA; cdr3_aa: CASSPRDTGTSGASIYNEQFF; cdr3_nt: TGTGCCAGCTCACCGAGAGATACCGGGACTAGCGGAGCGAGTATCTACAATGAGCAGTTCTTC
j_call: TRBJ2-5; v_call: TRBV2; d_call: TRBD2; clone_size: few; cdr3_aa: CASSLTRLAGTQETQYF; cdr3_nt: TGTGCCAGCAGCTTAACCCGCCTAGCGGGGACGCAAGAGACCCAGTACTTC
j_call: TRBJ2-2; v_call: TRBV29-1; d_call: NA; clone_size: many; cdr3_aa: CSVGDRTGELFF; cdr3_nt: TGCAGCGTTGGAGACCGCACCGGGGAGCTGTTTTTT
j_call: TRBJ2-2; v_call: TRBV9; d_call: NA; clone_size: many; cdr3_aa: CASSVGPRTGELFF; cdr3_nt: TGTGCCAGCAGCGTAGGCCCTAGGACCGGGGAGCTGTTTTTT
j_call: TRBJ1-1; v_call: TRBV7-9; d_call: NA; clone_size: NA; cdr3_aa: CASSLGGWVNTEAFF; cdr3_nt: TGTGCCAGCAGCTTAGGGGGATGGGTCAACACTGAAGCTTTCTTT
j_call: TRBJ2-5; v_call: TRBV7-9; d_call: NA; clone_size: NA; cdr3_aa: CASSSQTREKETQYF; cdr3_nt: TGTGCCAGCAGTTCCCAGACCCGGGAGAAAGAGACCCAGTACTTC
j_call: TRBJ2-2; v_call: TRBV2; d_call: TRBD1; clone_size: many; cdr3_aa: CASIDGTVTLNTGELFF; cdr3_nt: TGTGCCAGCATTGATGGGACAGTGACGTTGAACACCGGGGAGCTGTTTTTT
j_call: TRBJ2-7; v_call: TRBV20-1; d_call: TRBD2; clone_size: few; cdr3_aa: CSATLAGLIPYEQYF; cdr3_nt: TGCAGTGCTACTCTAGCGGGACTAATCCCCTACGAGCAGTACTTC
j_call: TRBJ2-7; v_call: TRBV15; d_call: NA; clone_size: NA; cdr3_aa: CATSSHPGETASYEQYF; cdr3_nt: TGTGCCACCAGCAGCCACCCAGGGGAGACAGCCTCCTACGAGCAGTACTTC
j_call: TRBJ2-1; v_call: TRBV20-1; d_call: NA; clone_size: many; cdr3_aa: CSARDWRVSSYNEQFF; cdr3_nt: TGCAGTGCTAGAGATTGGCGAGTTAGCTCCTACAATGAGCAGTTCTTC
j_call: TRBJ2-7; v_call: TRBV29-1; d_call: NA; clone_size: few; cdr3_aa: CSVAWGPSWEQYF; cdr3_nt: TGCAGCGTTGCCTGGGGCCCTAGTTGGGAGCAGTACTTC
j_call: TRBJ1-2; v_call: TRBV7-9; d_call: NA; clone_size: few; cdr3_aa: CASSSPGVAYGYTF; cdr3_nt: TGTGCCAGCAGCTCCCCGGGGGTGGCGTATGGCTACACCTTC
j_call: TRBJ2-1; v_call: TRBV4-1; d_call: NA; clone_size: many; cdr3_aa: CASSQRESHEQFF; cdr3_nt: TGCGCCAGCAGCCAAAGAGAGTCACATGAGCAGTTCTTC